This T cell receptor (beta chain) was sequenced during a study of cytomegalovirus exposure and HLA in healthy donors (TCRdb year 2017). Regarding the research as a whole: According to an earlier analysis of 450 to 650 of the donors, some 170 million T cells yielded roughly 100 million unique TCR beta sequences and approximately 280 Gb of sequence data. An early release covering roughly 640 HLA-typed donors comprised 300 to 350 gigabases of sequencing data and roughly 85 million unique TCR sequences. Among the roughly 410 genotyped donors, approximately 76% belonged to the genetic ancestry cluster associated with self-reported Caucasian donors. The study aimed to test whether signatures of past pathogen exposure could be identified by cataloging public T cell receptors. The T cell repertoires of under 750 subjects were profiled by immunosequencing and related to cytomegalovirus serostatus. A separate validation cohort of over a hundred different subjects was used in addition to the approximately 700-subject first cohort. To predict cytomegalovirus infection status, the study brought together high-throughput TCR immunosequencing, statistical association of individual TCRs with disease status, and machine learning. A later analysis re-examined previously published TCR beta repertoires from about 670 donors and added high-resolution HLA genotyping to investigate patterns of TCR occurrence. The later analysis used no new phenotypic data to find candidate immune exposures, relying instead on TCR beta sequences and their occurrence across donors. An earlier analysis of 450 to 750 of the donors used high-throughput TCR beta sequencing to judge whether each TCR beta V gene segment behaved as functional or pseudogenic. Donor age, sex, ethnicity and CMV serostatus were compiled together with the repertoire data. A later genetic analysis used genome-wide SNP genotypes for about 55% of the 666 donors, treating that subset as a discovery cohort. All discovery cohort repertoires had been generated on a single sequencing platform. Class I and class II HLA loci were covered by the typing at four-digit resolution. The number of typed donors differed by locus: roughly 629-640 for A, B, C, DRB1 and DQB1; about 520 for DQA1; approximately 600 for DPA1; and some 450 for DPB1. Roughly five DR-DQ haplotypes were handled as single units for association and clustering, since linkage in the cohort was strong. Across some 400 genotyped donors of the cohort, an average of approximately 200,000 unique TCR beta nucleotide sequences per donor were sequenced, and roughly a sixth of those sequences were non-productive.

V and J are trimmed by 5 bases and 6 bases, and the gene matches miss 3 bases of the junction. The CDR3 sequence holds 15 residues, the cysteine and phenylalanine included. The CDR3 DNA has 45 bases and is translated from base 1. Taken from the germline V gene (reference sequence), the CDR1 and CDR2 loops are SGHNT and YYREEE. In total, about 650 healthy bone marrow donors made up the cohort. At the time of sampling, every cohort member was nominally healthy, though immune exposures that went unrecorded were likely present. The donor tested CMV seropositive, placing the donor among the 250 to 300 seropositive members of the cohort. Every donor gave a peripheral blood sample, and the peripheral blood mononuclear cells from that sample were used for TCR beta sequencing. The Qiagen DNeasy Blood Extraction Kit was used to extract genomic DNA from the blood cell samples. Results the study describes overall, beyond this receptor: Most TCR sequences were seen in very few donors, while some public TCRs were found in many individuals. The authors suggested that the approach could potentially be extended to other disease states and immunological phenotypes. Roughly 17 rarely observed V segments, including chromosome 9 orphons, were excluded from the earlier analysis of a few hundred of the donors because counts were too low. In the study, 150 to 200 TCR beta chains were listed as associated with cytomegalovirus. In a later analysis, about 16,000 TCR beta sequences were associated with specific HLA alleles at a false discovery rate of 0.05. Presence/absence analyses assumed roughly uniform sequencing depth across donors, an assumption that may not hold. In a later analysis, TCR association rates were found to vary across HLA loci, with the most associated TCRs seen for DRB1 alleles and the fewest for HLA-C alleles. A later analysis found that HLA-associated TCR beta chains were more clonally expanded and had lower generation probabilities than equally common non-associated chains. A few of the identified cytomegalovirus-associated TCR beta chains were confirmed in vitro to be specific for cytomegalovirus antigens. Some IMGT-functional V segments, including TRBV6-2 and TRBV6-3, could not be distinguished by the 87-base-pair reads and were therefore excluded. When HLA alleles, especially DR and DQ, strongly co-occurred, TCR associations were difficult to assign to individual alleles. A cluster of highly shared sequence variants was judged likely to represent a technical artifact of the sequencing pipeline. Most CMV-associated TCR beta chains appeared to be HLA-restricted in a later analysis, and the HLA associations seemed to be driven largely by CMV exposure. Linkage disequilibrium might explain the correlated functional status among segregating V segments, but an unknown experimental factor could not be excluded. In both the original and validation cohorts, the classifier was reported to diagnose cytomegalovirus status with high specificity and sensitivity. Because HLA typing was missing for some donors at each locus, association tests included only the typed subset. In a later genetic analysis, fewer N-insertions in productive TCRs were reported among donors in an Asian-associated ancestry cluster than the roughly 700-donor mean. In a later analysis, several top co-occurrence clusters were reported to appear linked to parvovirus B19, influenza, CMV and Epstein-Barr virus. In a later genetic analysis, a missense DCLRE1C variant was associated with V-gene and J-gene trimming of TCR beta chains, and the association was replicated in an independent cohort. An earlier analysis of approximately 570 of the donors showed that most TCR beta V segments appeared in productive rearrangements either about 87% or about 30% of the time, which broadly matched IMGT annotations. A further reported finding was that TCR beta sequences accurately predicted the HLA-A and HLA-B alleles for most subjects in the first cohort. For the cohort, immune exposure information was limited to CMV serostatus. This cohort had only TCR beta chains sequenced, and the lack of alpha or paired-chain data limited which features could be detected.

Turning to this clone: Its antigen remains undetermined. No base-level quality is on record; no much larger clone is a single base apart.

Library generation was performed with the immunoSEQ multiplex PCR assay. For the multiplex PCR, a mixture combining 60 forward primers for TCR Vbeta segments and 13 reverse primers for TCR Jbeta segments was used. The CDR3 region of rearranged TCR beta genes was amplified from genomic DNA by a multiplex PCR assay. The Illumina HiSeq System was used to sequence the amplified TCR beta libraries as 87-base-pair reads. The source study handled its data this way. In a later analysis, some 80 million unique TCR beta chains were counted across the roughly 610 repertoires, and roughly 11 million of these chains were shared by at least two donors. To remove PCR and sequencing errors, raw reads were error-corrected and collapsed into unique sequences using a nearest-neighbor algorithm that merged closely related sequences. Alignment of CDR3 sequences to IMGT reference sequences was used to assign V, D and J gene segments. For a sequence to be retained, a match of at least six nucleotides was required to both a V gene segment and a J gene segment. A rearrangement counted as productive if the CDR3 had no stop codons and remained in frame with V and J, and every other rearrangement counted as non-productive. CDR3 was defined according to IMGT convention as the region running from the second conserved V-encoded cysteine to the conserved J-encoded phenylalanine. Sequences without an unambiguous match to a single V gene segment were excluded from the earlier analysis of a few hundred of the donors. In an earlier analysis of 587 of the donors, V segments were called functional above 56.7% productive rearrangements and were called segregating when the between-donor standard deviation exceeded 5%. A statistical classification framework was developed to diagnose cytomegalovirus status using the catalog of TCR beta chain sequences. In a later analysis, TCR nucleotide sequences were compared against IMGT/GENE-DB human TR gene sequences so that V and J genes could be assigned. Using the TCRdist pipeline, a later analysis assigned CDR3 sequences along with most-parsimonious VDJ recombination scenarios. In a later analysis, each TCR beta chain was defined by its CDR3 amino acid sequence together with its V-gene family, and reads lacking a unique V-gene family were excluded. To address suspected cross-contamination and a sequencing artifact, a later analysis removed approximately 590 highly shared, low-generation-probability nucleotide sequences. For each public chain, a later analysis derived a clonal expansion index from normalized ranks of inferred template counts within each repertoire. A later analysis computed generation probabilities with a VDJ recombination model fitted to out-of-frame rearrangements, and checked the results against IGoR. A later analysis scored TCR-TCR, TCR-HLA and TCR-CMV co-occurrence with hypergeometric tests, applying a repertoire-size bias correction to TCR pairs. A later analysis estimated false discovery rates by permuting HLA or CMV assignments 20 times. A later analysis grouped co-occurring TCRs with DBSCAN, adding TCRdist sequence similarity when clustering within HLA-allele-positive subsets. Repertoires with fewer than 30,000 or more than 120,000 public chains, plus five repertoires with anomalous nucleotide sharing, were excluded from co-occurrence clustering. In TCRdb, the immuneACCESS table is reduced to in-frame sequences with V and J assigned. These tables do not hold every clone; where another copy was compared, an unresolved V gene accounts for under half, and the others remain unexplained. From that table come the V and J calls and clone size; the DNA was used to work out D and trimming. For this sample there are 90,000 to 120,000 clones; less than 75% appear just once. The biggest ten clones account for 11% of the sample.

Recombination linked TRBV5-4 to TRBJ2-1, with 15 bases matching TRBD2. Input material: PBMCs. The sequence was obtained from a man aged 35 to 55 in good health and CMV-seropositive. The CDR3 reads CASRAGLAGGNEQFF. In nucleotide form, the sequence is TGTGCCAGCAGGGCGGGACTAGCGGGGGGCAATGAGCAGTTCTTC.